This T cell receptor beta chain appears in the sequencing data of a study of shared clonotypes between healthy human individuals. Generated by immunoSEQ multiplex PCR, the TCRdb table keeps only in-frame clones and is missing some. The table has approximately 2.5 million clones, just over 90% seen once; the top ten hold about 0.13%. Trimming took off 6 bases at V and 10 bases at J, with 27 bases between the two ends. The CDR3 has 15 amino acids. Germline CDR1 reads GTSNPN; CDR2 reads SVGIG (reference sequence). Sequencing was performed on naive CD4+ T cells sorted from blood. Specified subset: CD45RA+ positively selected. J is TRBJ1-1 and V is TRBV30; weak D call: TRBD1 (5 bases). The sequence was collected from a man younger than 30 in good health. CDR3 DNA: TGTGCCTGCACATATCCCGGGACTATAAACGGTCGAGCTTTCTTT. Its translation: CACTYPGTINGRAFF.